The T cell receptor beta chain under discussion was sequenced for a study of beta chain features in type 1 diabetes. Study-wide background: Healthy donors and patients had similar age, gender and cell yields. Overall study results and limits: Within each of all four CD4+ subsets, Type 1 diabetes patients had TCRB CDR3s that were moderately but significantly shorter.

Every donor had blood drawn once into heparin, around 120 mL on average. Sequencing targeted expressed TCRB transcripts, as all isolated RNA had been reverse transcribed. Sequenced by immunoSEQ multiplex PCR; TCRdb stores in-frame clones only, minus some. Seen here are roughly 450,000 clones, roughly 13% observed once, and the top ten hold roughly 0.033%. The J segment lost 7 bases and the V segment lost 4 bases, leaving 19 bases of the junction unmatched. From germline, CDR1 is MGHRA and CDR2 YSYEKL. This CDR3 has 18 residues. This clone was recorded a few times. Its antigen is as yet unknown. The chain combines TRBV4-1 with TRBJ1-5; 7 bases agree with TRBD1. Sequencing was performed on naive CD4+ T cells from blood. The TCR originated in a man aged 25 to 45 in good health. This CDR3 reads CASSPVSDTGAMWQPQHF. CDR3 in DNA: TGCGCCAGCAGCCCCGTCTCGGACACAGGGGCGATGTGGCAGCCCCAGCATTTT.